These 11 T cell receptor beta chains were all obtained from the same sample, sequenced in a study of patients and donors after allogeneic stem cell transplantation. MiXCR was run by TCRdb on the RT-PCR reads, yielding one entry per CDR3 protein. Counted here are approximately 200,000 distinct CDR3 sequences, 12% to 15% occurring once; the ten biggest clones make up about 9.9%. The sample comprised blood, either unsorted or a sorted T cell fraction (not recorded which). The receptors stem from a human donor who was either an allogeneic HSCT recipient or a stem cell or donor lymphocyte infusion donor (not recorded which). It is not recorded whose cells these are; they may come from a transplant donor.

This clonotype was observed at least ten times. The genes are TRBV12-3 or TRBV12-4 and TRBJ1-2; D may be TRBD1 (6 bases). Between the trimmed V and J ends, which lost 6 bases and 4 bases, there was a span of 15 bases. This CDR3 has 14 amino acids. The CDR3 DNA reads as TGTGCCAGCAGGGAGAGGGGGGAAGCCTATGGCTACACCTTC. As protein: CASRERGEAYGYTF.

Many counts were recorded for this clonotype. This chain links TRBV20-1 with TRBJ2-3, with 7 bases lining up with TRBD2. Per germline, CDR1 DFQATT and CDR2 SNEGSKA (reference sequence). Trimming at V came to 1 base and at J to 1 base, leaving 5 bases not matched to a gene. The CDR3 contains 15 residues. CDR3 sequence reads: CSARVEAGGTDTQYF. The CDR3 nucleotides are TGCAGTGCTAGAGTGGAGGCGGGGGGCACAGATACGCAGTATTTT.

This clonotype was observed at least ten times. V is TRBV20-1 and J is TRBJ2-5; 7 bases fit TRBD1. The germline CDR1 and CDR2 sequences are DFQATT and SNEGSKA (reference sequence). The ends lost 2 bases at V and 5 bases at J; junction bases unmatched: 2. The length of the CDR3 is 12 residues. Here the CDR3 DNA reads TGCAGTGCTAGAATGACAGGGGAGACCCAGTACTTC. Residues: CSARMTGETQYF.

Ten or more counts support this clonotype. V usage is TRBV12-3 or TRBV12-4 and J usage is TRBJ1-1; D uncertain. This CDR3 spans 13 amino acids. Trimming pared 2 bases from V and 6 bases from J, leaving 10 bases between. The CDR3 loop is CASSLRESAEAFF. CDR3 in DNA: TGTGCCAGCAGTTTACGCGAAAGCGCTGAAGCTTTCTTT.

This clonotype was observed at least ten times. The chain joins TRBV9 to TRBJ2-4; D may correspond to TRBD1 or TRBD2 (6 bases each). Germline loops: CDR1 SGDLS, CDR2 YYNGEE. This CDR3 spans 16 amino acids. Deletions cut 0 bases from V and 0 bases from J, with 10 bases between. CDR3 amino acids: CASSVGGDIAKNIQYF. Here the CDR3 DNA reads TGTGCCAGCAGCGTAGGGGGGGACATAGCCAAAAACATTCAGTACTTC.

The chain couples TRBV7-8 to TRBJ2-5; D possibly corresponds to TRBD1 (5 bases). Between the trimmed V and J ends, which lost 6 bases and 4 bases, there was a span of 18 bases. The CDR3 extends over 15 amino acids. The germline gives CDR1 SGHVS, CDR2 FQNEAQ. The CDR3 protein is CASRTPPGMGETQYF. The CDR3 DNA reads as TGTGCCAGCAGGACCCCCCCAGGGATGGGAGAGACCCAGTACTTC. Using reference TRBV7-8 and TRBJ2-5 for the parts outside the CDR3, the full variable domain is GAGVSQSPRYKVAKRGQDVALRCDPISGHVSLFWYQQALGQGPEFLTYFQNEAQLDKSGLPSDRFFAERPEGSVSTLKIQRTQQEDSAVYLCASRTPPGMGETQYFGPGTRLLVL.

There are a few counts of this clonotype. V gene TRBV15 combines with J gene TRBJ1-2, with D hard to call. The ends were cut back, 0 bases at V and 0 bases at J, with 11 bases in the middle. CDR3 size: 16 residues. CDR1 and CDR2 (germline): LNHNV, YYDKDF (reference sequence). CDR3 nucleotides: TGTGCCACCAGCAGAGATCGCAGAGAACCTAACTATGGCTACACCTTC. Amino acid sequence: CATSRDRREPNYGYTF.

The chain joins TRBV6-1 to TRBJ2-2; D ambiguous. V was trimmed by 6 bases and J by 4 bases, leaving 21 bases between them. CDR3 length equals 17 residues. CDR1 is MNHNS and CDR2 is SASEGT in the germline V gene. The CDR3 sequence: CASSPLFDLWGTGELFF. The DNA of the CDR3 is TGTGCCAGCAGCCCCCTTTTCGACTTGTGGGGCACCGGGGAGCTGTTTTTT.

V and J are TRBV4-1 and TRBJ2-3; TRBD2 aligns across 7 bases. The germline CDR1 and CDR2 sequences are MGHRA and YSYEKL. V was pared by 3 bases and J by 5 bases, with 14 bases of the junction left unmatched. CDR3 length: 17 residues. Here the CDR3 DNA reads TGCGCCAGCAGCCACCCCCCTGCGGGGGTGCGAGGAGATACGCAGTATTTT. Protein: CASSHPPAGVRGDTQYF.

This clonotype was seen a few times. This rearrangement joins TRBV3-1 to TRBJ2-7, with D perhaps matching TRBD2 (5 bases). The ends were cut back, 1 base at V and 6 bases at J, with 13 bases in the middle. Germline V gives CDR1 LGHDT, CDR2 YNNKEL (reference sequence). The CDR3 is 14 amino acids. Here the CDR3 DNA reads TGTGCCAGCAGCCAAGGGGTGCAAGGAGGCGAGCAGTACTTC. Its protein product is CASSQGVQGGEQYF.

In its sample, this clonotype was seen a few times. This chain joins TRBV23-1 and TRBJ1-6, with 7 bases aligning to TRBD1. TRBV23-1 is marked as an open reading frame, function uncertain. Trimming cost V 0 bases and J 7 bases; bases outside gene matches: 9. CDR3 length: 17 residues. The CDR3 coding sequence is TGCGCCAGCAGTCAATCTTATCGGGACAGCCTAAATTCACCCCTCCACTTT. Translation: CASSQSYRDSLNSPLHF.